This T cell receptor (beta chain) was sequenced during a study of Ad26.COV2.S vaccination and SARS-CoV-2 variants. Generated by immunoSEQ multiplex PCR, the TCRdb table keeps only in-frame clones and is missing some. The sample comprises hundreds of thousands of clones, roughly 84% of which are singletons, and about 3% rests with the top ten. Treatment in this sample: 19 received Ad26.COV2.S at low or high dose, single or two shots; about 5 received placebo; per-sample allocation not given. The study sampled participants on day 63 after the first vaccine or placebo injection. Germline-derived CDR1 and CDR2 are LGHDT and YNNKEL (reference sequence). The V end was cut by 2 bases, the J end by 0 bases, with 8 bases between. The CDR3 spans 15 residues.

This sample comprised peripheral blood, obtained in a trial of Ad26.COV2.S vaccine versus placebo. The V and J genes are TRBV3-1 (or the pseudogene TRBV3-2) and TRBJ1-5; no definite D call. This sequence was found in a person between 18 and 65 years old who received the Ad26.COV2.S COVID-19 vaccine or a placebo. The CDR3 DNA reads TGTGCCAGCAGCCAATCCAGCTATAGCAATCAGCCCCAGCATTTT. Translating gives CASSQSSYSNQPQHF.